The text below deals with one T cell receptor (beta chain). These data belong to a study of blood T cell repertoires in COVID-19. Study-level background: Spain, Italy and the United States supplied samples that represented acute and convalescent COVID-19.

The CDR3 runs 13 residues. Germline CDR1 and CDR2: MDHEN and SYDVKM. With 6 bases removed from V and 4 bases from J, the gap between germline ends came to 12 bases. Generated by immunoSEQ multiplex PCR, the TCRdb table keeps only in-frame clones and is missing some. The sample lists about 210,000 clones; roughly four fifths were seen once. The sequenced material came from peripheral blood. This TCR was sampled from a woman in her fifties or sixties with active or convalescent COVID-19. The rearrangement uses TRBV28 and TRBJ1-2, with D possibly matching TRBD1 (6 bases). CDR3 bases: TGTGCCAGCAGACCTGGACAGTCCTATGGCTACACCTTC. Translating gives CASRPGQSYGYTF.